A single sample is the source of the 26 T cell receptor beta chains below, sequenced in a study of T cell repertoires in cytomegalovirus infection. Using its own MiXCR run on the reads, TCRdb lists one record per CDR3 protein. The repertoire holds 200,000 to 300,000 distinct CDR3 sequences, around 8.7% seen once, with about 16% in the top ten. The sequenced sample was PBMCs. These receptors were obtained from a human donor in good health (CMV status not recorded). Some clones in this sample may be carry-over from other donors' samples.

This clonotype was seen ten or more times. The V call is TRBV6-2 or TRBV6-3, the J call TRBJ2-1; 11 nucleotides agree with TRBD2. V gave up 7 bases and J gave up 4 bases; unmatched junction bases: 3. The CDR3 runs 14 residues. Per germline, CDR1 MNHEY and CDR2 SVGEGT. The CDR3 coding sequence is TGTGCCAGCAAAGGACTAGCGGGTTACAATGAGCAGTTCTTC. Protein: CASKGLAGYNEQFF.

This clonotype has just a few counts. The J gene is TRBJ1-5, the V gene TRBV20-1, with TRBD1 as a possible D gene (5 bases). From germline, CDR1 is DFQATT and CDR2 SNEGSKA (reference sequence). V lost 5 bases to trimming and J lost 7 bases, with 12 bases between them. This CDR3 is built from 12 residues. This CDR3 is CSAERGGQPQHF. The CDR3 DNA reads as TGCAGTGCTGAAAGGGGAGGGCAGCCCCAGCATTTT.

The chain's CDR3 is CSAARTSGRAYEQYF. The CDR3 DNA follows: TGCAGTGCTGCCAGGACTAGCGGGAGGGCCTACGAGCAGTACTTC. The chain is built from TRBV20-1 and TRBJ2-7; 15 bases fit TRBD2. The CDR3 is 15 residues long. V dropped 5 bases and J dropped 2; count of bases not matched to a gene: 4. CDR1 is DFQATT, CDR2 SNEGSKA, per germline (reference sequence).

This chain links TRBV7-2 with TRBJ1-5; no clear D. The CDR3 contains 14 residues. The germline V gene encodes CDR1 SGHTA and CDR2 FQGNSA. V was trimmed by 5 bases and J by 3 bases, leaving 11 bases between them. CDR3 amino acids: CASSPSRVNQPQHF. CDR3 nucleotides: TGTGCCAGCAGCCCATCTCGGGTCAATCAGCCCCAGCATTTT.

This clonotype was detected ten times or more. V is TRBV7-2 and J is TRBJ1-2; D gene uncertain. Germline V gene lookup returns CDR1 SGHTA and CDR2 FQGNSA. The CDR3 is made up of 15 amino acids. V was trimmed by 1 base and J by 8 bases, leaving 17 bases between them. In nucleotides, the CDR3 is TGTGCCAGCAGCTTAGAGCGGGGTAGATGGGGAGGCTACACCTTC. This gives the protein CASSLERGRWGGYTF.

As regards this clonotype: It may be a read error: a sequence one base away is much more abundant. DNA for the CDR3: TGTGCCAGCAGTTTAAACTGGGACCAGCAGTACTTC. This sequence encodes CASSLNWDQQYF. V usage is TRBV12-3 or TRBV12-4 and J usage is TRBJ2-7; D is perhaps TRBD1 or TRBD2 (5 bases each). Trimming left V 2 bases short and J 8 bases short, with 10 bases between. The CDR3 is made up of 12 amino acids.

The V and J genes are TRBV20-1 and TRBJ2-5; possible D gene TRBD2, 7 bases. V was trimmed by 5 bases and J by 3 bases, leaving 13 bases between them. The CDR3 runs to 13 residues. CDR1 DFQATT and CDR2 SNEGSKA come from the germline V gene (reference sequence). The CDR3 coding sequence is TGCAGTGCTCGTGGGGGGGCCGAAGAGACCCAGTACTTC. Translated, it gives CSARGGAEETQYF.

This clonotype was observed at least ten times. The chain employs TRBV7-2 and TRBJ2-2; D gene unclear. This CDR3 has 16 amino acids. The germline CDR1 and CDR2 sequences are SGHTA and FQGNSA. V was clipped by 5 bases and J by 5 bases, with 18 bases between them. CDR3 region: CASSVDAAVGTGELFF. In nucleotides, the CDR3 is TGTGCCAGCAGCGTAGACGCCGCCGTAGGTACCGGGGAGCTGTTTTTT.

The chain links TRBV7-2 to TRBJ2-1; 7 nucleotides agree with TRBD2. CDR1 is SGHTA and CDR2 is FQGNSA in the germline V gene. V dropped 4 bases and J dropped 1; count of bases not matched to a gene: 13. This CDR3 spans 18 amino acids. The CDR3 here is CASSSDRLAPQSYNEQFF. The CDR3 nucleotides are TGTGCCAGCAGCTCTGATCGACTAGCTCCTCAGTCCTACAATGAGCAGTTCTTC.

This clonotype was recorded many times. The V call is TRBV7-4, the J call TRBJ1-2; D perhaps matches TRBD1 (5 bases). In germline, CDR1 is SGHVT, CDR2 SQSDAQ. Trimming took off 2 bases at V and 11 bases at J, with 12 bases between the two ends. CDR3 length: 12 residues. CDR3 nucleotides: TGTGCCAGCAGCTTAACAGTCGGGGGTTACACCTTC. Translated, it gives CASSLTVGGYTF. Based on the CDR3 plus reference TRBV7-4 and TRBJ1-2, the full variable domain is GAGVSQSPRYKVAKRGRDVALRCDSISGHVTLYWYRQTLGQGSEVLTYSQSDAQRDKSGRPSGRFSAERPERSVSTLKIQRTEQGDSAVYLCASSLTVGGYTFGSGTRLTVV.

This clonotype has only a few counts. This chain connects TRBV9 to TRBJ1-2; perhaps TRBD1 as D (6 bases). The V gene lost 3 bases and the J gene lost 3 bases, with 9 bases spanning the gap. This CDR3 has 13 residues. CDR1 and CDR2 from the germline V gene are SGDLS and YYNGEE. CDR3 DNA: TGTGCCAGCAGCGAACAGGGATACTATGGCTACACCTTC. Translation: CASSEQGYYGYTF.

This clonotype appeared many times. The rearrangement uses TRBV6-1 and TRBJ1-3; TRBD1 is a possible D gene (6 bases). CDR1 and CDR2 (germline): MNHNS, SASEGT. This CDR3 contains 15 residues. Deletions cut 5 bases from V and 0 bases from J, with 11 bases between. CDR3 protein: CASSNGQSSGNTIYF. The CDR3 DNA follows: TGTGCCAGCAGTAACGGACAGTCCTCTGGAAACACCATATATTTT.

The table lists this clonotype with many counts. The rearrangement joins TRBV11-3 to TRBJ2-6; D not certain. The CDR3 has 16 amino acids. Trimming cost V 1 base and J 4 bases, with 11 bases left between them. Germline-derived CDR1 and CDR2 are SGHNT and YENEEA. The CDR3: CASSLVTVAGANVLTF. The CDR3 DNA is TGTGCCAGCAGCTTAGTGACCGTGGCGGGGGCCAACGTCCTGACTTTC.

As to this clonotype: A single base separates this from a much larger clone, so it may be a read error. CDR3 residues: CANSLGRRREKLFF. DNA of the CDR3: TGTGCCAACAGCTTAGGGCGGCGGCGGGAAAAACTGTTTTTT. The rearrangement uses TRBV7-2 and TRBJ1-4, with D uncertain. The CDR3 consists of 14 residues. Germline CDR1 is SGHTA and CDR2 is FQGNSA.

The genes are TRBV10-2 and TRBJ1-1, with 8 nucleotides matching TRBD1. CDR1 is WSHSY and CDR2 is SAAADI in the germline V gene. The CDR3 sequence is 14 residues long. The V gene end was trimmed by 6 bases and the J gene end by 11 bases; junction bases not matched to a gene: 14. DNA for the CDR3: TGCGCCAGCAGAGAGATTCAGGGGGCACATCCCGCTTTCTTT. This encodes CASREIQGAHPAFF.

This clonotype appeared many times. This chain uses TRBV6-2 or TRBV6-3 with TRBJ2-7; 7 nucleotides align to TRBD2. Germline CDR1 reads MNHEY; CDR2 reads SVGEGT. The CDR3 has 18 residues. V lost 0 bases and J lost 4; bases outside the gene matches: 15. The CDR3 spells CASSYSSAGLADIYEQYF. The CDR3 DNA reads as TGTGCCAGCAGTTACTCGAGTGCGGGGCTAGCGGACATATACGAGCAGTACTTC.

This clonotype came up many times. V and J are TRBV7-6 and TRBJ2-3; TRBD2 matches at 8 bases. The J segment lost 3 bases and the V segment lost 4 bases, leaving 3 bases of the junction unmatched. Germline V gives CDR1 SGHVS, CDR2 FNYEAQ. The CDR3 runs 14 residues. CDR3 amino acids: CASSWSGSTDTQYF. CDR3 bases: TGTGCCAGCAGCTGGAGCGGGAGTACAGATACGCAGTATTTT.

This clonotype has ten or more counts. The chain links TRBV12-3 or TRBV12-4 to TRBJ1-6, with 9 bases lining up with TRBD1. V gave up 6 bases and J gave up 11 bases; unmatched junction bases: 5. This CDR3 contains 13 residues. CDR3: CASRRDRETPLHF. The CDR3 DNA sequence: TGTGCCAGCAGGAGGGACAGGGAGACACCCCTCCACTTT.

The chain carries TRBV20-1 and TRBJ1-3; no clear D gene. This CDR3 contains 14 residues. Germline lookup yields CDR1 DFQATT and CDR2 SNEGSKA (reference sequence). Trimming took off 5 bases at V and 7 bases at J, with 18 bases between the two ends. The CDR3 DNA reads TGCAGTGCTCCCCAGGCGGGTAGCGAGAACACCATATATTTT. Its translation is CSAPQAGSENTIYF.

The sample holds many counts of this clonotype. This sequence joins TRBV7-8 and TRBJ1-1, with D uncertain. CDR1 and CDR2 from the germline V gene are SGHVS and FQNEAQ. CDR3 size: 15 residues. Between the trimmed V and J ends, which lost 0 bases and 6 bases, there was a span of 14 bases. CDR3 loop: CASSLAGGGPAEAFF. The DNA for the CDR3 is TGTGCCAGCAGCTTAGCGGGAGGAGGGCCCGCTGAAGCTTTCTTT.

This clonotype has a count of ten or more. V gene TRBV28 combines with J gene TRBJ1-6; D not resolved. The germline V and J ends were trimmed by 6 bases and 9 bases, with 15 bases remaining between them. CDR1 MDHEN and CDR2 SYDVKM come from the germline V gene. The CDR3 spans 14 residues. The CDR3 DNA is TGTGCCAGCAGGCGGCCAGGAAGTTCTTCACCCCTCCACTTT. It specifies CASRRPGSSSPLHF. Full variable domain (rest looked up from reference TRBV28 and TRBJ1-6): DVKVTQSSRYLVKRTGEKVFLECVQDMDHENMFWYRQDPGLGLRLIYFSYDVKMKEKGDIPEGYSVSREKKERFSLILESASTNQTSMYLCASRRPGSSSPLHFGNGTRLTVT.

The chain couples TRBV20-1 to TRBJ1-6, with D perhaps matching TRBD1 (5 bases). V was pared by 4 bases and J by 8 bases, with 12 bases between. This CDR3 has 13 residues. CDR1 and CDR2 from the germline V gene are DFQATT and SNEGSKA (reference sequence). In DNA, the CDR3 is TGCAGTGCTATTGGGGGGGGTGATTCACCCCTCCACTTT. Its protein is CSAIGGGDSPLHF.

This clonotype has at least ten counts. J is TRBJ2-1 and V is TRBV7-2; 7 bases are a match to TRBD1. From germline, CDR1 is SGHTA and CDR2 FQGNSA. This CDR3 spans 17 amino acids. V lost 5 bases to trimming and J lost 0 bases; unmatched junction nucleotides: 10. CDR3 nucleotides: TGTGCCAGCAGCAACCCCAGGGGGAAGAGCTCCTACAATGAGCAGTTCTTC. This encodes CASSNPRGKSSYNEQFF.

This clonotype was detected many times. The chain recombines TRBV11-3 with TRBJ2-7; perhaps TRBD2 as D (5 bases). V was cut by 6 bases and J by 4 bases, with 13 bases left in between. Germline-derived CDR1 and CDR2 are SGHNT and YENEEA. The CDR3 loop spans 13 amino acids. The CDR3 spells CASSFPGNYEQYF. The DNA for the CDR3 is TGTGCCAGCAGTTTCCCGGGGAATTACGAGCAGTACTTC.

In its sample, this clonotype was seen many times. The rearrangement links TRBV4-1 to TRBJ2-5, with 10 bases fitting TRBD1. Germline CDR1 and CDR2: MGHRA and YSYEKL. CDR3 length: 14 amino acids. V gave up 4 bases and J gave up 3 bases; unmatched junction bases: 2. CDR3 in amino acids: CASSPGTGEETQYF. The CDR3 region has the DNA TGCGCCAGCAGCCCGGGGACAGGGGAAGAGACCCAGTACTTC.

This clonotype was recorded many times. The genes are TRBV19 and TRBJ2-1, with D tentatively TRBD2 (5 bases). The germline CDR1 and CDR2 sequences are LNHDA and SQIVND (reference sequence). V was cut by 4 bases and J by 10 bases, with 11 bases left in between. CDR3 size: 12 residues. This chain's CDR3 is CASSTQRGEQFF. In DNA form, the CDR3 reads TGTGCCAGTAGTACCCAACGAGGGGAGCAGTTCTTC.